This T cell receptor (beta chain) was recovered during a study of CD8 T cells in Susac syndrome. Random hexamers were used to reverse transcribe the RNA input (about 0.5 to 1 ug). One entry per CDR3 protein, called by TCRdb with MiXCR from the immunoSEQ multiplex PCR reads. The data contain approximately 260,000 distinct CDR3 sequences, approximately 95% of them seen just once; the ten biggest clones take up approximately 0.1%. CDR3 length: 16 amino acids. Germline CDR1 LNHNV, CDR2 YYDKDF (reference sequence). The V gene lost 4 bases and the J gene lost 0 bases, with 15 bases spanning the gap. Specimen: CD4+ T cells from PBMCs. The genes are TRBV15 and TRBJ1-1; D gene unclear. This receptor was identified in a human donor with Susac syndrome. The CDR3 DNA reads TGTGCCACCAGCATCTCGTCGTCGGCAATGAACACTGAAGCTTTCTTT. Translation: CATSISSSAMNTEAFF.